These T cell receptor beta chains were read from a single sample in a study of T cells in Graves' hyperthyroidism and ophthalmopathy. A single record per CDR3 protein comes from TCRdb applying MiXCR to the multiplex PCR reads. The table shows roughly 500,000 distinct CDR3 sequences, with approximately 15% occurring only once. Material: blood. Receptors originate from a woman aged 30 to 39 with Graves' hyperthyroidism that later progressed to Graves' ophthalmopathy. CDR3s include the opening cysteine and the closing phenylalanine or tryptophan. The D gene is left open where the match is weak. Rows may omit the clone size; those that give it use once, few, many or a size class.

J: TRBJ1-5
D: -
size: many
V: TRBV11-3
DNA: TGTGCCAGCAGCTTAGGGGCAGGCGGCAATCAGCCCCAGCATTTT
CDR3: CASSLGAGGNQPQHF

J: TRBJ1-1
D: -
size: few
V: TRBV28
DNA: TGTGCCAGCTTCGAGGGAGGGAGGACTGAAGCTTTCTTT
CDR3: CASFEGGRTEAFF

J: TRBJ1-1
D: TRBD1
size: -
V: TRBV5-1
DNA: TGCGCCAGCAGTTTGGGGGACAGGGGGTTCACTGAAGCTTTCTTT
CDR3: CASSLGDRGFTEAFF

J: TRBJ1-3
D: -
size: many
V: TRBV11-2
DNA: TGTGCCAGCAGCGGCTCTGGAAACACCATATATTTT
CDR3: CASSGSGNTIYF

J: TRBJ2-1
D: -
size: many
V: TRBV7-2
DNA: TGTGCCAGCAGCTTAGTAGGCGGGCCGGGGGACAATGAGCAGTTCTTC
CDR3: CASSLVGGPGDNEQFF

J: TRBJ2-2
D: -
size: many
V: TRBV30
DNA: TGTGCCTGGAGTGTAGGTCCCACCGGGGAGCTGTTTTTT
CDR3: CAWSVGPTGELFF

J: TRBJ1-1
D: -
size: few
V: TRBV18
DNA: TGTGCCAGCTCACCCAGGCAAAGGGAGGGCACTGAAGCTTTCTTT
CDR3: CASSPRQREGTEAFF

J: TRBJ2-5
D: TRBD2
size: many
V: TRBV6-1
DNA: TGTGCCAGCAGGAACACCCTACTAGCGGGTAGCGACACCCAGTACTTC
CDR3: CASRNTLLAGSDTQYF

J: TRBJ1-4
D: -
size: few
V: TRBV6-1
DNA: TGTGCCAGCATCGACAGTGAAAAACTGTTTTTT
CDR3: CASIDSEKLFF

J: TRBJ2-3
D: TRBD2
size: -
V: TRBV29-1
DNA: TGCAGCGTTGTAGGGCGGGAGGGGACAGATACGCAGTATTTT
CDR3: CSVVGREGTDTQYF

J: TRBJ2-1
D: -
size: -
V: TRBV12-3/TRBV12-4
DNA: TGTGCCAGCAGTCCTGACAGCCAAGAGACCCAGTTCTTC
CDR3: CASSPDSQETQFF

J: TRBJ2-2
D: -
size: few
V: TRBV19
DNA: TGTGCCGGGAGGGGGAGCACCGGGGAGCTGTTTTTT
CDR3: CAGRGSTGELFF

J: TRBJ2-3
D: -
size: many
V: TRBV28
DNA: TGTGCCAGCGGGGGGACCACAGATACGCAGTATTTT
CDR3: CASGGTTDTQYF

J: TRBJ2-1
D: -
size: many
V: TRBV5-5
DNA: TGTGCCAGCAGCTTGGGGCCGGGTGGTGAGCAGTTCTTC
CDR3: CASSLGPGGEQFF

J: TRBJ2-7
D: TRBD2
size: few
V: TRBV20-1
DNA: TGCAGTGCTAGACCTCCGGGACTAGCGGGGCACCGAACCTACGAGCAGTACTTC
CDR3: CSARPPGLAGHRTYEQYF

J: TRBJ1-2
D: -
size: many
V: TRBV2
DNA: TGTGCCAGCAGTGAAGGAGGGTTGGGCGGCAACTATGGCTACACCTTC
CDR3: CASSEGGLGGNYGYTF

J: TRBJ1-5
D: -
size: many
V: TRBV28
DNA: TGTGCCAGCAGTTTAATAGGCGGGGATCAGCCCCAGCATTTT
CDR3: CASSLIGGDQPQHF

J: TRBJ2-2
D: -
size: once
V: TRBV20-1
DNA: TGCAGTGCTAGACCCGCGAGAGGGCCTACCGGGGAGCTGTTTTTT
CDR3: CSARPARGPTGELFF

J: TRBJ2-7
D: -
size: few
V: TRBV20-1
DNA: TGCAGTGCTAGAGATCTAGGGGACGGCTCCTACGAGCAGTACTTC
CDR3: CSARDLGDGSYEQYF

J: TRBJ2-7
D: -
size: -
V: TRBV11-2
DNA: TGTGCCAGCAGCCTACCTCCGGGACGGAGCTTATCCTACGAGCAGTACTTC
CDR3: CASSLPPGRSLSYEQYF

J: TRBJ2-1
D: TRBD2
size: few
V: TRBV6-2/TRBV6-3
DNA: TGTGCCACCCTGAGGACTAGCGGCCCTTATTTCCATGAGCAGTTCTTC
CDR3: CATLRTSGPYFHEQFF

J: TRBJ2-2
D: TRBD1
size: few
V: TRBV6-1
DNA: TGTGCCAGCGGCGGGACAGGGAAAACCGGGGAGCTGTTTTTT
CDR3: CASGGTGKTGELFF

J: TRBJ2-7
D: -
size: many
V: TRBV2
DNA: TGTGCCAGCCGGAGTCCGTCCAGGAGCTCCTACGAGCAGTACTTC
CDR3: CASRSPSRSSYEQYF

J: TRBJ1-1
D: -
size: many
V: TRBV10-3
DNA: TGTGCCATCAGTGCCGAGTTTAACACTGAAGCTTTCTTT
CDR3: CAISAEFNTEAFF

J: TRBJ2-5
D: -
size: many
V: TRBV7-2
DNA: TGTGCCAGCAGCTTCGGTAGGGTCCAAGAGACCCAGTACTTC
CDR3: CASSFGRVQETQYF

J: TRBJ1-6
D: -
size: many
V: TRBV6-2/TRBV6-3
DNA: TGTGCCAGCAGACCGGACAGTTATAATTCACCCCTCCACTTT
CDR3: CASRPDSYNSPLHF

J: TRBJ1-1
D: TRBD1
size: -
V: TRBV28
DNA: TGTGCCAGCAGTTTGGGACAGGCCTGGAACACTGAAGCTTTCTTT
CDR3: CASSLGQAWNTEAFF

J: TRBJ2-3
D: -
size: many
V: TRBV12-3/TRBV12-4
DNA: TGTGCCAGCAGGTTGACCGGTCGGACGCAGTATTTT
CDR3: CASRLTGRTQYF

J: TRBJ2-1
D: TRBD2
size: -
V: TRBV9
DNA: TGTGCCAGCAGCGCCCCACTAGCGGGAGGATCAAATGAGCAGTTCTTC
CDR3: CASSAPLAGGSNEQFF

J: TRBJ2-3
D: TRBD2
size: many
V: TRBV2
DNA: TGTGCCAGCAGTGTGAGCGGGAGGACGCAGTATTTT
CDR3: CASSVSGRTQYF

J: TRBJ1-1
D: -
size: many
V: TRBV27
DNA: TGTGCCAGCAGTTTATCGGGCCTGGAGACTGAAGCTTTCTTT
CDR3: CASSLSGLETEAFF

J: TRBJ2-1
D: TRBD2
size: -
V: TRBV12-3/TRBV12-4
DNA: TGTGCCAGCAGCCAGACTAGCGGTGAGCAGTTCTTC
CDR3: CASSQTSGEQFF

J: TRBJ1-2
D: -
size: -
V: TRBV18
DNA: TGTGCCAGCCGCCCGAGTGGGAACTATGGCTACACCTTC
CDR3: CASRPSGNYGYTF

J: TRBJ2-2
D: TRBD1
size: few
V: TRBV10-3
DNA: TGTGCCATCAGTGGTGGACAGGGGACCGGGGAGCTGTTTTTT
CDR3: CAISGGQGTGELFF

J: TRBJ2-1
D: -
size: -
V: TRBV27
DNA: TGTGCCAGCAGTTCCCTGGAGAGCGGCTCGTTCTTC
CDR3: CASSSLESGSFF

J: TRBJ2-5
D: TRBD2
size: -
V: TRBV6-1
DNA: TGTGCCAGCAGTGAAATAACTAGCGGGAGGGCCCAGTACTTC
CDR3: CASSEITSGRAQYF

J: TRBJ1-1
D: -
size: many
V: TRBV30
DNA: TGTGCCTGGGTGAGGAGGGGTAGAAACACTGAAGCTTTCTTT
CDR3: CAWVRRGRNTEAFF

J: TRBJ1-5
D: -
size: -
V: TRBV6-1
DNA: TGTGCCAGCAGTGAAAACCCTGGAGTGGGGAGGCCCCAGCATTTT
CDR3: CASSENPGVGRPQHF

J: TRBJ2-5
D: -
size: many
V: TRBV12-3/TRBV12-4
DNA: TGTGCCAGCAGTTTCGGGGGCGTAAAGACCCAGTACTTC
CDR3: CASSFGGVKTQYF

J: TRBJ1-5
D: TRBD1
size: many
V: TRBV28
DNA: TGTGCCAGCAGCACCATCGGGACAGGGGAACAGCCCCAGCATTTT
CDR3: CASSTIGTGEQPQHF

J: TRBJ2-1
D: -
size: once
V: TRBV19
DNA: TGTGCCAGTACAACTTCCCTAAACAATGAGCAGTTCTTC
CDR3: CASTTSLNNEQFF

J: TRBJ2-6
D: -
size: many
V: TRBV11-2
DNA: TGTGCCAGCAGCTTAGGGGTTGCTGCATCCGCTAGGGCCAACGTCCTGACTTTC
CDR3: CASSLGVAASARANVLTF